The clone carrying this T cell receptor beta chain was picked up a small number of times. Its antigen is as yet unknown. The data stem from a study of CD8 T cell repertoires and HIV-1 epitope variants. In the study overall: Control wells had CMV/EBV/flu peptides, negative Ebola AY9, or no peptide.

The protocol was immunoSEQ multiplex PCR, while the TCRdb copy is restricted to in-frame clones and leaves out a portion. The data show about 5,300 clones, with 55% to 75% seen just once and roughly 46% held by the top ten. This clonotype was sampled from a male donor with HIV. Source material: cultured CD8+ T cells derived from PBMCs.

The CDR3 nucleotides are TGTGCCACCAGCAGAGACCGGGGTTTAAACACTGAAGCTTTCTTT. It is translated as CATSRDRGLNTEAFF. This sequence joins TRBV15 and TRBJ1-1; no reliable D call. CDR1 LNHNV and CDR2 YYDKDF come from the germline V gene (reference sequence). V was trimmed by 0 bases and J by 2 bases, leaving 10 bases between them. The CDR3 length is 15 residues.